This T cell receptor beta chain derives from a study of blood T cell repertoires in COVID-19. Turning to the study itself: Sample material is recorded as cDNA or gDNA derived from T cells, B-cell-depleted T cells, or PBMCs.

Trimming removed 0 bases from V and 4 bases from J, with 15 bases in between. Germline V gene data show CDR1 as PRHDT and CDR2 as FYEKMQ (reference sequence). There are 16 residues in the CDR3. Using immunoSEQ multiplex PCR, the repertoire was profiled, and TCRdb retains in-frame clones only, with some absent. The sample shows roughly 500,000 clones, 88% of them seen only once. Cohort 3 donors were reported recovered after two negative PCRs, clearance, or symptom resolution. The sequence came from a woman aged 60-75 years who had recovered from COVID-19. The chain is built from TRBV13 and TRBJ1-2; D gene ambiguous. The sample taken for sequencing was PBMCs or T cells enriched from blood (not recorded which). CDR3 sequence: CASSLGSNAGSYGYTF. The CDR3 coding sequence is TGTGCCAGCAGCTTAGGGTCGAACGCGGGTTCCTATGGCTACACCTTC.